These T cell receptor beta chains were read from a single sample in a study of human versus mouse CDR3 diversity and MHC coevolution. The data were produced by immunoSEQ multiplex PCR, yet TCRdb's version contains in-frame clones alone and is incomplete. The data hold about 83,000 clones, with around 90% observed a single time. Sequenced sample: naive CD4+ T cells from blood. These receptors were taken from a person aged 30 to 70 in good health. Each CDR3 is given without its conserved first and last residue.

v_gene,len,j_gene,CDR3aa
TRBV19,12,TRBJ1-3,ASRSTGSGNTIY
TRBV7-9,12,TRBJ2-1,ASSFQTPSHEQF
TRBV19,13,TRBJ1-6,ASSLGTGIGSPLH
TRBV30,10,TRBJ1-2,ACFPGLGGYT
TRBV19,13,TRBJ2-3,ASRVQGAGTDAQY
TRBV2,11,TRBJ2-3,ASRRTGDDTQY
TRBV2,14,TRBJ1-2,ASLPGGGRSNYGYT
TRBV14,11,TRBJ1-2,ASSQDSQYGYT
TRBV7-2,9,TRBJ1-5,ASSVSGPQH
TRBV5-1,12,TRBJ2-7,ASSLAGVSYEQY
TRBV6-1,13,TRBJ2-7,ASRETGTSIYEQY
TRBV28,12,TRBJ2-2,ASTRGRNTGELF
TRBV13,12,TRBJ1-2,ASSPRAYDYGYT
TRBV6-6,14,TRBJ2-5,ASSKRTGGVWETQY
TRBV5-1,13,TRBJ2-7,ASSKGTGAPYEQY
TRBV5-1,13,TRBJ2-1,ASSGRLAAYNEQF
TRBV27,13,TRBJ2-7,ASSLTTTVSYEQY
TRBV5-1,12,TRBJ2-5,ASSLGAGDETQY
TRBV7-8,13,TRBJ1-2,ASSSSRTGYYGYT
TRBV14,12,TRBJ1-4,ASSPRQGNEKLF
TRBV2,12,TRBJ1-1,ASSEVRGGTEAF
TRBV4-1,12,TRBJ2-2,ASSGRQITGELF
TRBV7-9,13,TRBJ2-7,ASRGGAVETYEQY
TRBV18,14,TRBJ2-5,AGSPSGTGVGETQY
TRBV6-1,12,TRBJ2-2,ASSVTDSPGELF
TRBV19,11,TRBJ2-5,ASSRTVSETQY
TRBV11-2,12,TRBJ1-1,ASSQNTGNTEAF
TRBV18,11,TRBJ2-5,ASSSGLGETQY
TRBV23-1,15,TRBJ1-1,ASSPWDSEPVNTEAF
TRBV18,15,TRBJ2-1,ASSPTLAGGTYNEQF
TRBV10-3,11,TRBJ2-7,AISRDSFYEQY
TRBV7-2,12,TRBJ2-7,ASSRSLAPYEQY